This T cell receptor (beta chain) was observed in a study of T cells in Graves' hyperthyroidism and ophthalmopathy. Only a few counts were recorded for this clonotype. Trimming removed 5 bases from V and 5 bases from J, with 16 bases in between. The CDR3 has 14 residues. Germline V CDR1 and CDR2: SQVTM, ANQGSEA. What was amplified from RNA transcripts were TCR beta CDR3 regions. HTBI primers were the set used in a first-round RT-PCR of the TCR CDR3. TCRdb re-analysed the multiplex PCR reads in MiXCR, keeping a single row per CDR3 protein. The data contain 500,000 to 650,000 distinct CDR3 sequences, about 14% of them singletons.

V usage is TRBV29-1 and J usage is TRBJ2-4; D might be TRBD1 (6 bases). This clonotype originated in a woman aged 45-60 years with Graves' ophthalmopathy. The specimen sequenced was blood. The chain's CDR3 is CSVLGAREENIQYF. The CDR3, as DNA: TGCAGCGTTCTGGGGGCTCGGGAAGAAAACATTCAGTACTTC.